These 21 T cell receptor beta chains share one sample of origin, sequenced in a study of identifying expanded T cells in peripheral blood. Data came from immunoSEQ multiplex PCR; TCRdb stores just in-frame clones and leaves some out. The profile shows tens of thousands of clones, about 83% of them singletons. Source material: blood. The receptors here all came from a person aged 18 to 75 in good health.

The V gene is TRBV5-4, the J gene TRBJ2-3; unclear D gene. Trimming cost V 4 bases and J 5 bases, with 11 bases left between them. Germline CDR1 and CDR2: SGHNT and YYREEE (reference sequence). The CDR3 loop spans 13 amino acids. CDR3 loop: CASSLSGRDTQYF. For the CDR3, the DNA is TGTGCCAGCAGCCTTTCAGGTCGAGATACGCAGTATTTT.

The rearrangement joins TRBV2 to TRBJ1-2; unclear D gene. From germline, CDR1 is SNHLY and CDR2 FYNNEI. The CDR3 has 13 amino acids. Between the trimmed V and J ends, which lost 7 bases and 0 bases, there was a span of 9 bases. Here the CDR3 reads CASTPGPNYGYTF. DNA for the CDR3: TGTGCCAGCACCCCAGGCCCTAACTATGGCTACACCTTC. Looking up the rest from reference TRBV2 and TRBJ1-2 gives the full variable domain: EPEVTQTPSHQVTQMGQEVILRCVPISNHLYFYWYRQILGQKVEFLVSFYNNEISEKSEIFDDQFSVERPDGSNFTLKIRSTKLEDSAMYFCASTPGPNYGYTFGSGTRLTVV.

The chain recombines TRBV6-5 with TRBJ2-7; 9 bases align to TRBD2. This CDR3 spans 14 amino acids. The V and J ends lost 6 bases and 3 bases, in that order; junction bases with no gene match: 6. Germline loops: CDR1 MNHEY, CDR2 SVGAGI. The CDR3 DNA sequence: TGTGCCAGCAGGAGAGCGGGGGGAAGCTACGAGCAGTACGTC. Translated: CASRRAGGSYEQYV.

This chain links TRBV9 with TRBJ1-5, with 9 bases identical to TRBD1. After removal of 0 bases from V and 7 bases from J, the junction contained 11 bases not matched to a gene. The CDR3 runs to 17 residues. Germline CDR1 is SGDLS and CDR2 is YYNGEE. CDR3 region: CASSVVGTGGRRQPQHF. DNA of the CDR3: TGTGCCAGCAGCGTAGTGGGTACAGGGGGCAGACGGCAGCCCCAGCATTTT.

The chain combines TRBV4-3 with TRBJ2-7; 13 positions match TRBD2. Germline loops: CDR1 LGHNA, CDR2 YSLEER. This CDR3 is built from 16 residues. Losses at the gene ends were 1 base for V and 3 bases for J; bases not matched to a gene: 3. CDR3 nucleotide sequence: TGCGCCAGCAGCCAAGCCGGGACTAGCGGGAACTACGAGCAGTACTTC. The encoded protein is CASSQAGTSGNYEQYF.

The chain employs TRBV11-3 and TRBJ2-5, with TRBD2 identical over 9 bases. This CDR3 has 19 amino acids. Germline V gene data show CDR1 as SGHNT and CDR2 as YENEEA. V dropped 0 bases and J dropped 0; count of bases not matched to a gene: 11. The CDR3: CASSLDDGLAGSNQETQYF. The CDR3 DNA follows: TGTGCCAGCAGCTTAGATGATGGGCTAGCGGGAAGTAACCAAGAGACCCAGTACTTC.

The V call is TRBV7-6, the J call TRBJ2-2; D gene uncertain. The germline gives CDR1 SGHVS, CDR2 FNYEAQ. The CDR3 consists of 13 residues. Trimming removed 2 bases at V and 7 bases at J, with 8 bases between. The CDR3, as DNA: TGTGCCAGCAGCTTATCATCGGACGGGGAGCTGTTTTTT. It is translated as CASSLSSDGELFF.

This clone was observed once. The V gene is TRBV14, the J gene TRBJ1-2; 7 bases fit TRBD1. There are 13 residues in the CDR3. Germline CDR1 and CDR2: SGHDN and FVKESK. V shed 4 bases, J shed 4 bases, and the junction held 3 bases outside the gene matches. CDR3 residues: CASSPAGGYGYTF. CDR3 in DNA: TGTGCCAGCAGCCCGGCAGGGGGCTATGGCTACACCTTC.

The table lists this clone with a count of one. This chain links TRBV27 with TRBJ2-7; unclear D gene. Germline CDR1 reads MNHEY; CDR2 reads SMNVEV (reference sequence). Trimming shortened V by 2 bases and J by 2 bases, and 7 bases separated the two germline ends. This CDR3 has 13 residues. Written as DNA, the CDR3 is TGTGCCAGCAGTTTAGGCAAAACCTACGAGCAGTACTTC. Its translation is CASSLGKTYEQYF.

The genes are TRBV11-1 and TRBJ2-3; 10 positions match TRBD1. With V trimmed by 3 bases and J by 6 bases, 12 bases remained unmatched. In germline, CDR1 is SGHAT, CDR2 FQDESV (reference sequence). CDR3 length equals 17 residues. The CDR3 DNA is TGTGCCAGCAGCTTCGGACCGGGACAGGGGCCGGGCGATACGCAGTATTTT. This gives the protein CASSFGPGQGPGDTQYF.

This clone has only a few counts. This sequence joins TRBV5-6 and TRBJ2-5, with 7 bases identical to TRBD2. There are 14 residues in the CDR3. Per germline, CDR1 SGHDT and CDR2 YYEEEE. V trimming: 5 bases; J trimming: 0 bases; junction bases outside the gene matches: 4. CDR3 in DNA: TGTGCCAGCAGAGATGCGGGGGACCAAGAGACCCAGTACTTC. It is translated as CASRDAGDQETQYF.

The V gene is TRBV6-5, the J gene TRBJ2-3, with D possibly being TRBD1 or TRBD2 (5 bases each). Germline values: CDR1 MNHEY, CDR2 SVGAGI. V was shortened by 7 bases and J by 2 bases, with 10 bases between the two germline ends. CDR3 length: 13 residues. CDR3 residues: CASTMGPTDTQYF. The CDR3 DNA is TGTGCCAGCACCATGGGACCCACAGATACGCAGTATTTT.

This chain uses TRBV12-5 with TRBJ2-3; 8 nucleotides agree with TRBD2. Germline CDR1 reads LGHNT; CDR2 reads FRNRAP. The CDR3 is 14 amino acids. Germline trimming cut 5 bases from V and 2 bases from J; bases unmatched to any gene: 3. Here the CDR3 DNA reads TGTGCTAGTGGTCCGGGGGGGGCCACAGATACGCAGTATTTT. Its protein is CASGPGGATDTQYF.

The V and J genes are TRBV14 and TRBJ1-3; a weak D match, TRBD1 (6 bases). This CDR3 is built from 16 residues. CDR1 and CDR2 from the germline V gene are SGHDN and FVKESK. Trimming removed 4 bases at V and 0 bases at J, with 13 bases between. CDR3 region: CASSRNRALSGNTIYF. The CDR3 region has the DNA TGTGCCAGCAGCCGAAACAGGGCCCTCTCTGGAAACACCATATATTTT.

There are a few counts of this clone. The chain uses TRBV7-8 and TRBJ1-2; D is perhaps TRBD1 (6 bases). Germline loops: CDR1 SGHVS, CDR2 FQNEAQ. V dropped 2 bases and J dropped 12 bases, with 19 bases sitting between them. The CDR3 sequence is 14 residues long. The DNA for the CDR3 is TGTGCCAGCAGCTTACTCGACGACAGGCCGGTGGACACCTTC. Translating gives CASSLLDDRPVDTF.

This sequence joins TRBV30 and TRBJ1-4; the D gene is possibly TRBD1 (6 bases). V gave up 7 bases and J gave up 7 bases, with 16 bases separating them. The CDR3 extends over 13 amino acids. Germline V lookup: CDR1 GTSNPN, CDR2 SVGIG (reference sequence). Here the CDR3 reads CALTRGWGEKLFF. CDR3 coding DNA: TGTGCCTTGACCAGGGGTTGGGGTGAAAAACTGTTTTTT.

This clone has more than one count but fewer than ten. V is TRBV28 and J is TRBJ2-5; D may be TRBD1 or TRBD2 (5 bases each). The CDR3 extends over 14 amino acids. Germline V gives CDR1 MDHEN, CDR2 SYDVKM. V lost 6 bases and J lost 7, with 18 bases in between. Here the CDR3 DNA reads TGTGCCAGCAGACCTGATGGGACGCACGGGACCCAGTACTTC. Its translation: CASRPDGTHGTQYF.

This sequence joins TRBV6-5 and TRBJ1-2, with TRBD1 identical over 7 bases. After removal of 0 bases from V and 7 bases from J, the junction contained 8 bases not matched to a gene. Germline CDR1 is MNHEY and CDR2 is SVGAGI. The CDR3 covers 15 residues. CDR3 region: CASSYSFDPGGGYTF. CDR3 coding DNA: TGTGCCAGCAGTTACTCGTTCGACCCAGGGGGTGGCTACACCTTC.

The rearrangement joins TRBV5-4 to TRBJ2-5; a possible D gene is TRBD2 (6 bases). Trimming cost V 7 bases and J 3 bases, with 19 bases left between them. The CDR3 has 15 residues. Germline CDR1 reads SGHNT; CDR2 reads YYREEE (reference sequence). The CDR3 DNA sequence: TGTGCCAGCTCCCTTATGGGCGGACTAAAAGAGACCCAGTACTTC. This encodes CASSLMGGLKETQYF.

The rearrangement joins TRBV11-3 to TRBJ2-3; the D gene could be TRBD1 or TRBD2 (5 bases each). CDR3 size: 12 residues. Germline-derived CDR1 and CDR2 are SGHNT and YENEEA. The germline V and J ends were trimmed by 3 bases and 6 bases, with 7 bases remaining between them. The DNA of the CDR3 is TGTGCCAGCAGCTTGGGGGAGGATACGCAGTATTTT. Translated, it gives CASSLGEDTQYF. The full variable domain, its missing parts supplied by reference TRBV11-3 and TRBJ2-3, is EAGVVQSPRYKIIEKKQPVAFWCNPISGHNTLYWYLQNLGQGPELLIRYENEEAVDDSQLPKDRFSAERLKGVDSTLKIQPAELGDSAVYLCASSLGEDTQYFGPGTRLTVL.

The J gene is TRBJ2-1, the V gene TRBV5-8; no firm D call. Germline loops: CDR1 SGHTS, CDR2 YDEGEE. The CDR3 consists of 11 residues. With 0 bases removed from V and 9 bases from J, the gap between germline ends came to 4 bases. This CDR3 reads CASSLVVEQFF. In DNA, the CDR3 is TGTGCCAGCAGCTTGGTTGTTGAGCAGTTCTTC.